These 10 T cell receptor beta chains were sequenced from one sample in a study of cytomegalovirus exposure and HLA in healthy donors. Both 60 Vbeta primers and 13 Jbeta primers went into the PCR. The table came from immunoSEQ multiplex PCR; TCRdb's copy has only in-frame clones and leaves some out. The repertoire holds roughly 50,000 clones, with roughly 75% as singletons. Material for sequencing was PBMCs. These receptors all stem from a man aged 25-40 years in good health and CMV-seropositive.

This clone was counted a single time. The chain employs TRBV28 and TRBJ1-1; 7 bases map to TRBD1. CDR1 MDHEN and CDR2 SYDVKM come from the germline V gene. J lost 2 bases, V lost 5 bases, and 11 bases had no gene match. The CDR3 has 16 residues. In nucleotides, the CDR3 is TGTGCCAGCAGTCGCCTAGGGACAGAGAGAAACACTGAAGCTTTCTTT. Its translation is CASSRLGTERNTEAFF. Together with reference TRBV28 and TRBJ1-1, the CDR3 gives the full variable domain: DVKVTQSSRYLVKRTGEKVFLECVQDMDHENMFWYRQDPGLGLRLIYFSYDVKMKEKGDIPEGYSVSREKKERFSLILESASTNQTSMYLCASSRLGTERNTEAFFGQGTRLTVV.

This chain uses TRBV9 with TRBJ2-5; the D gene is possibly TRBD1 (5 bases). The CDR3 covers 16 residues. Germline assignment: CDR1 SGDLS and CDR2 YYNGEE. Trimming cost V 4 bases and J 4 bases, with 20 bases left between them. CDR3 in amino acids: CASSPSGREVRETQYF. CDR3 in DNA: TGTGCCAGCAGCCCCTCCGGCAGGGAAGTCCGAGAGACCCAGTACTTC.

The chain couples TRBV9 to TRBJ2-7, with 12 bases identical to TRBD2. J lost 1 base, V lost 2 bases, and 1 base had no gene match. This CDR3 spans 15 amino acids. The germline V gene has CDR1 SGDLS and CDR2 YYNGEE. In DNA form, the CDR3 reads TGTGCCAGCAGCGTCGGACTAGCGGGATCCTACGAGCAGTACTTC. Encoded protein: CASSVGLAGSYEQYF. Full variable domain (outside the CDR3, taken from reference TRBV9 and TRBJ2-7): DSGVTQTPKHLITATGQRVTLRCSPRSGDLSVYWYQQSLDQGLQFLIQYYNGEERAKGNILERFSAQQFPDLHSELNLSSLELGDSALYFCASSVGLAGSYEQYFGPGTRLTVT.

DNA of the CDR3: TGTGCCAGCAGCCCTTTAGTATCTGGGGCCAACGTCCTGACTTTC. Amino acids: CASSPLVSGANVLTF. The V and J genes are TRBV7-9 and TRBJ2-6; D gene ambiguous. The germline gives CDR1 SEHNR, CDR2 FQNEAQ (reference sequence). Trimming took 5 bases from V and 1 from J, leaving 9 bases between them. This CDR3 contains 15 residues.

V and J are TRBV7-2 and TRBJ1-1, with a tentative D call TRBD1 (6 bases). This CDR3 has 12 residues. Per the germline V gene, CDR1 is SGHTA and CDR2 is FQGNSA. V dropped 4 bases and J dropped 5 bases, with 8 bases sitting between them. This CDR3 reads CASSSQGTEAFF. CDR3 coding DNA: TGTGCCAGCAGCTCACAGGGAACTGAAGCTTTCTTT.

The chain employs TRBV10-3 and TRBJ2-3, with D possibly being TRBD2 (6 bases). V was shortened by 11 bases and J by 6 bases, with 21 bases between the two germline ends. From germline, CDR1 is ENHRY and CDR2 SYGVKD. CDR3 length: 14 amino acids. DNA for the CDR3: TGTGCCGTGTCAACAATTGGGAGGTTGGATACGCAGTATTTT. This codes for CAVSTIGRLDTQYF.

The chain employs TRBV9 and TRBJ1-2; D unclear. CDR3 length equals 12 residues. The V and J ends lost 6 bases and 3 bases respectively, with 9 bases between them. Germline V gene sequence: CDR1 SGDLS, CDR2 YYNGEE. CDR3 residues: CASKKEDYGYTF. In DNA form, the CDR3 reads TGTGCCAGCAAAAAGGAGGACTATGGCTACACCTTC.

CDR3 in amino acids: CSVDGGTGPFSGANVLTF. The CDR3 nucleotides read TGCAGCGTTGACGGCGGGACAGGACCCTTCTCTGGGGCCAACGTCCTGACTTTC. The chain uses TRBV29-1 and TRBJ2-6, with 8 nucleotides matching TRBD1. The V gene end was trimmed by 3 bases and the J gene end by 0 bases; junction bases not matched to a gene: 10. The V gene's germline CDR1 is SQVTM and CDR2 ANQGSEA. There are 18 residues in the CDR3.

The chain uses TRBV6-5 and TRBJ1-4; TRBD1 is a possible D gene (6 bases). Germline-derived CDR1 and CDR2 are MNHEY and SVGAGI. This CDR3 is built from 16 residues. Trimming pared 4 bases from V and 3 bases from J, leaving 15 bases between. DNA of the CDR3: TGTGCCAGCAGTTGGGGCCAGGGGCTCCCTAATGAAAAACTGTTTTTT. Its protein product is CASSWGQGLPNEKLFF.

In this sample, this clone turned up a few times. This chain's CDR3 is CASSGRRENTIYF. CDR3 nucleotides: TGTGCCAGCAGCGGGAGACGGGAAAACACCATATATTTT. V and J are TRBV13 and TRBJ1-3; D uncertain. Germline lookup yields CDR1 PRHDT and CDR2 FYEKMQ (reference sequence). V lost 5 bases to trimming and J lost 6 bases, with 11 bases between them. The CDR3 runs 13 residues.